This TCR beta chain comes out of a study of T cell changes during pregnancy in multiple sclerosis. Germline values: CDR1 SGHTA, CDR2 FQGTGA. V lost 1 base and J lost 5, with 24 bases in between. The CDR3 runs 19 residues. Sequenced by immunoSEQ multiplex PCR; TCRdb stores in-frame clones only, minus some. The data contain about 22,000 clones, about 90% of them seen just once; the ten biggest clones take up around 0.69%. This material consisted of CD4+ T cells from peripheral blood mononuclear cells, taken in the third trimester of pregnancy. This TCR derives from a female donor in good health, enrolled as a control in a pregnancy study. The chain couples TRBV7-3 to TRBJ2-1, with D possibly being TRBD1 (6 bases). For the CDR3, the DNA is TGTGCCAGCAGCTTAATACAGGGAGTACAGGCTAAAATCGACAATGAGCAGTTCTTC. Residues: CASSLIQGVQAKIDNEQFF.